This is a list of T cell receptor beta chains from one sample in a study of T cells of healthy individuals. TCRdb processed the 5' RACE reads anew with MiXCR; each CDR3 protein has one entry. This table holds over 95,000 distinct CDR3 sequences, approximately 15% found once. All receptors come from a human donor in good health. Each CDR3 is given with its conserved first and last residue. A D gene is named only where the DNA matches it firmly. The size entry is marked missing in some rows and otherwise reads once, few, many or a size class.

CDR3 | DNA | D | size | J | V
CASSPGWGTSNQPQHF | TGCGCCAGCAGCCCGGGATGGGGGACAAGCAATCAGCCCCAGCATTTT | . | many | TRBJ1-5 | TRBV4-1
CASSLWGGYEQYF | TGCGCCAGCAGCTTGTGGGGGGGCTACGAGCAGTACTTC | TRBD2 | few | TRBJ2-7 | TRBV5-1
CASLSGVYEQYF | TGTGCCAGCCTCTCGGGGGTTTACGAGCAGTACTTC | . | few | TRBJ2-7 | TRBV28
CSARRRGTSGNEQFF | TGCAGTGCTAGGCGTAGGGGGACTAGCGGCAATGAGCAGTTCTTC | TRBD2 | few | TRBJ2-1 | TRBV20-1
CASRLGGLTEAFF | TGTGCCAGCAGGCTAGGGGGGCTCACTGAAGCTTTCTTT | . | few | TRBJ1-1 | TRBV28
CASSFWDRGPETQYF | TGTGCCAGCAGTTTCTGGGACAGGGGACCTGAGACCCAGTACTTC | TRBD1 | . | TRBJ2-5 | TRBV12-3/TRBV12-4
CATGSEGETQYF | TGTGCCACCGGCTCGGAGGGAGAGACCCAGTACTTC | . | many | TRBJ2-5 | TRBV10-3
CASSYSGRGSYGYTF | TGTGCCAGCAGTTACTCTGGCAGGGGAAGCTATGGCTACACCTTC | . | . | TRBJ1-2 | TRBV6-5
CASSLVGTGGITDTQYF | TGTGCCAGCAGCTTGGTTGGGACAGGGGGTATCACAGATACGCAGTATTTT | TRBD1 | few | TRBJ2-3 | TRBV5-5
CASSLVSGSAGELFF | TGCGCCAGCAGCTTGGTTAGCGGGAGTGCCGGGGAGCTGTTTTTT | TRBD2 | . | TRBJ2-2 | TRBV5-1
CASSGQGGQFF | TGTGCCAGCAGCGGTCAGGGTGGGCAGTTCTTC | . | . | TRBJ2-1 | TRBV7-9
CASSLGTGAYSNQPQHF | TGTGCCAGCAGCTTGGGAACAGGAGCCTATAGCAATCAGCCCCAGCATTTT | . | . | TRBJ1-5 | TRBV5-5
CASSFQRGDTQYF | TGTGCCAGCAGTTTCCAACGGGGAGATACGCAGTATTTT | . | . | TRBJ2-3 | TRBV27
CASSLRQNTGELFF | TGTGCCAGCAGCTTGAGGCAGAACACCGGGGAGCTGTTTTTT | . | . | TRBJ2-2 | TRBV5-6
CASSPGSGSGIQPQHF | TGTGCCAGCAGCCCCGGCTCGGGGAGCGGTATTCAGCCCCAGCATTTT | . | few | TRBJ1-5 | TRBV7-2
CASSLTRGPNTGELFF | TGTGCCAGCAGTTTAACTAGGGGACCGAACACCGGGGAGCTGTTTTTT | . | . | TRBJ2-2 | TRBV28
CASRLTGGAYEKLFF | TGTGCCAGCAGACTGACAGGGGGCGCTTATGAAAAACTGTTTTTT | TRBD1 | many | TRBJ1-4 | TRBV27
CASSLEPGTYEQYF | TGTGCCAGCAGCTTAGAGCCAGGGACCTACGAGCAGTACTTC | . | few | TRBJ2-7 | TRBV7-8
CASSYSTTDSEAFF | TGTGCCAGCAGTTACTCGACTACGGACAGCGAAGCTTTCTTT | . | many | TRBJ1-1 | TRBV6-5
CAIGQGGNQPQHF | TGTGCCATCGGACAGGGAGGCAATCAGCCCCAGCATTTT | TRBD1 | . | TRBJ1-5 | TRBV6-6
CASSLTGKRTEAFF | TGTGCCAGCAGTTTGACGGGTAAGCGTACTGAAGCTTTCTTT | . | many | TRBJ1-1 | TRBV12-3/TRBV12-4
CASSEGQGGETQYF | TGTGCCAGCAGTGAAGGACAGGGGGGAGAGACCCAGTACTTC | TRBD1 | few | TRBJ2-5 | TRBV6-5
CASSLRGLAGDPTDTQYF | TGCGCCAGCAGCTTGCGAGGACTAGCGGGAGACCCCACAGATACGCAGTATTTT | TRBD2 | few | TRBJ2-3 | TRBV5-1
CASSRTGGTQPQHF | TGTGCCAGCAGTCGGACAGGGGGCACTCAGCCCCAGCATTTT | TRBD1 | once | TRBJ1-5 | TRBV3-1
CASSLGGSSGGYTF | TGTGCCAGCAGCTTAGGGGGCTCTTCGGGAGGCTACACCTTC | . | many | TRBJ1-2 | TRBV7-8
CSALLQITTSGRTDTQYF | TGCAGTGCTCTTCTCCAAATTACTACTAGCGGGAGGACAGATACGCAGTATTTT | TRBD2 | few | TRBJ2-3 | TRBV20-1
CASRLLAGGPYNEQFF | TGTGCCAGCCGCCTACTAGCGGGAGGGCCCTACAATGAGCAGTTCTTC | TRBD2 | . | TRBJ2-1 | TRBV7-9
CASSLEVWTYTDTQYF | TGTGCCAGCAGCTTAGAGGTCTGGACTTACACAGATACGCAGTATTTT | . | many | TRBJ2-3 | TRBV7-2
CASSVERTTDTQYF | TGTGCCAGCAGCGTAGAACGGACCACAGATACGCAGTATTTT | . | few | TRBJ2-3 | TRBV9
CASSRGTGTDRPQHF | TGTGCCAGCAGCCGCGGGACAGGGACTGATCGGCCCCAGCATTTT | TRBD1 | few | TRBJ1-5 | TRBV7-8
CASSLAGTGLYGYTF | TGTGCCAGCAGCTTAGCCGGGACGGGGCTCTATGGCTACACCTTC | . | many | TRBJ1-2 | TRBV7-2
CASSVQGGKNIQYF | TGTGCCAGCAGTGTACAGGGAGGCAAAAACATTCAGTACTTC | . | few | TRBJ2-4 | TRBV6-5
CASTTSGQETQYF | TGTGCCAGCACGACTAGCGGCCAAGAGACCCAGTACTTC | TRBD2 | . | TRBJ2-5 | TRBV28
CASSYGLSEKPQHF | TGTGCCAGCAGTTACGGTCTATCCGAGAAGCCCCAGCATTTT | . | few | TRBJ1-5 | TRBV6-5
CASSWGAGEQYF | TGTGCCAGCAGTTGGGGAGCGGGGGAGCAGTACTTC | TRBD2 | . | TRBJ2-7 | TRBV12-3/TRBV12-4
CSAREDRGGNQPQHF | TGCAGTGCTAGAGAGGACAGGGGAGGCAATCAGCCCCAGCATTTT | TRBD1 | . | TRBJ1-5 | TRBV20-1
CASSQDPSGAYEQYF | TGTGCCAGCAGCCAAGATCCCAGCGGGGCATACGAGCAGTACTTC | TRBD2 | few | TRBJ2-7 | TRBV3-1
CAISPPGANVLTF | TGTGCCATCAGTCCTCCTGGGGCCAACGTCCTGACTTTC | . | few | TRBJ2-6 | TRBV10-3
CASSNLLAGGYEQFF | TGCGCCAGCAGCAATCTACTAGCGGGAGGGTATGAGCAGTTCTTC | TRBD2 | . | TRBJ2-1 | TRBV4-3
CASSLYRGPQHF | TGTGCCAGCAGCCTCTACAGGGGGCCCCAGCATTTT | TRBD1 | . | TRBJ1-5 | TRBV7-6
CASSYSGRNSNQPQHF | TGTGCCAGCAGTTACTCCGGCAGAAATAGCAATCAGCCCCAGCATTTT | . | few | TRBJ1-5 | TRBV6-2/TRBV6-3
CSAQPDAYEQYF | TGCAGTGCACAGCCCGACGCCTACGAGCAGTACTTC | . | few | TRBJ2-7 | TRBV20-1
CSASRGTGLYTIYF | TGCAGTGCTAGTCGTGGGACAGGGTTGTACACCATATATTTT | TRBD1 | . | TRBJ1-3 | TRBV20-1
CASSSRTGTSHEQYF | TGTGCCAGCTCCAGCCGGACAGGGACGAGCCACGAGCAGTACTTC | TRBD1 | few | TRBJ2-7 | TRBV18
CASRRDPSYNEQFF | TGCGCCAGCAGACGGGACCCTTCCTACAATGAGCAGTTCTTC | . | few | TRBJ2-1 | TRBV5-1
CASRRTGATEAFF | TGTGCCAGCAGACGGACAGGGGCAACTGAAGCTTTCTTT | TRBD1 | . | TRBJ1-1 | TRBV6-5
CASSRQAANYGYTF | TGTGCCAGCAGCCGACAGGCAGCTAACTATGGCTACACCTTC | . | . | TRBJ1-2 | TRBV7-2
CASSPDGGNIQYF | TGTGCCAGCAGCCCCGACGGGGGAAACATTCAGTACTTC | . | few | TRBJ2-4 | TRBV7-2
CASSLDRGSVLEQYF | TGTGCCAGCAGCTTAGATCGAGGGTCTGTTTTGGAACAGTACTTC | . | few | TRBJ2-7 | TRBV7-8
CASSLALGADEKLFF | TGTGCCAGCAGCTTGGCTTTGGGAGCGGATGAAAAACTGTTTTTT | . | . | TRBJ1-4 | TRBV7-6
CAWNWDTPTGELFF | TGTGCCTGGAATTGGGACACCCCCACCGGGGAGCTGTTTTTT | . | many | TRBJ2-2 | TRBV30
CASSDDYEQYF | TGTGCCAGCAGCGACGATTACGAGCAGTACTTC | . | few | TRBJ2-7 | TRBV28
CASSGTAPGTQYF | TGTGCCAGCAGCGGGACAGCACCAGGGACCCAGTACTTC | TRBD1 | . | TRBJ2-5 | TRBV6-5
CASRGGQNSNQPQHF | TGTGCCAGCAGGGGGGGACAGAATAGCAATCAGCCCCAGCATTTT | TRBD1 | . | TRBJ1-5 | TRBV2
CSAGGGYGYTF | TGCAGTGCTGGAGGTGGCTATGGCTACACCTTC | . | . | TRBJ1-2 | TRBV20-1
CSVRRGATDTQYF | TGCAGCGTTAGGCGGGGGGCAACAGATACGCAGTATTTT | TRBD2 | few | TRBJ2-3 | TRBV29-1